Listed below are T cell receptor beta chains from one sample, sequenced in a study of T cells after yellow fever vaccination. Each CDR3 protein is one row after TCRdb ran MiXCR on the 5' RACE reads. The sample has 250,000 to 300,000 distinct CDR3 sequences, around 8.6% seen once. Sequencing was performed on CD4+ T cells sorted from PBMCs, taken 5 days after the yellow fever booster vaccination. The receptor source for this set is a man aged 18 to 29 who received the YFV17D yellow fever vaccine. CDR3s include the opening cysteine and the closing phenylalanine or tryptophan. The D gene is left open where the match is weak. The size of a clone is reported for some rows only, either as once, few or many, or as a class for expanded clones.

clone size	V gene	D gene	J gene	CDR3 DNA	CDR3 protein
-	TRBV7-2	-	TRBJ2-5	TGTGCCAGCAGCTTACCGTCCTCGGACTCACGGTTACAAGAGACCCAGTACTTC	CASSLPSSDSRLQETQYF
-	TRBV11-2	-	TRBJ1-2	TGTGCCAGCAGCTCGAGACGGCACTATGGCTACACCTTC	CASSSRRHYGYTF
few	TRBV29-1	-	TRBJ1-1	TGCAGCGCATACTGGGCTCGGAACACTGAAGCTTTCTTT	CSAYWARNTEAFF
many	TRBV29-1	-	TRBJ2-3	TGCAGCGTTGATGTTTCAGATACGCAGTATTTT	CSVDVSDTQYF
-	TRBV6-2/TRBV6-3	TRBD2	TRBJ2-3	TGTGCCAGCAGAGCCCGGGACTACTCCACAGATACGCAGTATTTT	CASRARDYSTDTQYF
-	TRBV10-3	TRBD1	TRBJ2-6	TGTGCCATCAGTGAGTCCCCAGGGGGCGCTGGGGCCAACGTCCTGACTTTC	CAISESPGGAGANVLTF
many	TRBV7-9	-	TRBJ2-7	TGTGCCAGCAGTTGGACCCAGTCCTACGAGCAGTACTTC	CASSWTQSYEQYF
many	TRBV4-1	-	TRBJ1-2	TGCGCCAGCAGCCAAGAGGACACTTCAAACTATGGCTACACCTTC	CASSQEDTSNYGYTF
few	TRBV10-3	-	TRBJ1-2	TGTGCCATCAGTGAGCCGAGGGGCTACACCTTC	CAISEPRGYTF
many	TRBV3-1	TRBD2	TRBJ2-7	TGTGCCAGCAGCCGAGGGACTAGCGGACCCTACGAGCAGTACTTC	CASSRGTSGPYEQYF
-	TRBV28	TRBD1	TRBJ2-5	TGTGCCAACACCAGGGGGCCTATGGAGACCCAGTACTTC	CANTRGPMETQYF
-	TRBV5-1	TRBD1	TRBJ2-4	TGCGCCAGCAGCCTGACAGGGGGGGACGAAAGGCAGTACTTC	CASSLTGGDERQYF
-	TRBV4-3	-	TRBJ2-6	TGCGCCAGCAGCGCACGTCCGACGGGGGCCAACGTCCTGACTTTC	CASSARPTGANVLTF
-	TRBV12-3/TRBV12-4	-	TRBJ1-1	TGTGCCAGCAGTCCCCGAGACAGATCAAACACTGAAGCTTTCTTT	CASSPRDRSNTEAFF
-	TRBV7-2	TRBD2	TRBJ2-3	TGTGCCAGCAGCTTAGTAGCGGGTACGGGAGATACGCAGTATTTT	CASSLVAGTGDTQYF
-	TRBV6-2/TRBV6-3	TRBD1	TRBJ2-2	TGTGCCAGCACACGACAGGGGCCTCCGAACACCGGGGAGCTGTTTTTT	CASTRQGPPNTGELFF
-	TRBV2	TRBD1	TRBJ1-3	TGTGCCAGCAAACGACAGGGCTTGAACGGAAACACCATATATTTT	CASKRQGLNGNTIYF
-	TRBV6-5	TRBD1	TRBJ1-6	TGTGCCAGCAGCCCTGGACAGGGGACATCACCCCTCCACTTT	CASSPGQGTSPLHF
few	TRBV29-1	TRBD1	TRBJ1-2	TGCAGCGTTGGACAGGGAGTTAACTATGGCTACACCTTC	CSVGQGVNYGYTF
-	TRBV28	-	TRBJ1-1	TGTGCCTCTAACCCCTCCGCGGCAAGGGGTTTCGCTTTCTTT	CASNPSAARGFAFF
few	TRBV20-1	TRBD2	TRBJ2-7	TGCAGTGCTAGTGGGCTAGCGGGGGCCCTCGAGCAGTACTTC	CSASGLAGALEQYF
many	TRBV4-3	-	TRBJ1-2	TGCGCCAGCAGCCAAACTCGGACAAACTGGGGCTACACCTTC	CASSQTRTNWGYTF
few	TRBV12-3/TRBV12-4	TRBD1	TRBJ1-4	TGTGCCAGCAGTCACGGACAGGCTTTCGCTAATGAAAAACTGTTTTTT	CASSHGQAFANEKLFF
many	TRBV12-3/TRBV12-4	TRBD1	TRBJ1-4	TGTGCCACCCGTGGGACAGGGGGCAATGAAAAACTGTTTTTT	CATRGTGGNEKLFF
-	TRBV5-1	TRBD1	TRBJ1-1	TGCGCCAGCAGCTTGATGGGGCAGGGGGCGACTGAAGCTTTCTTT	CASSLMGQGATEAFF
-	TRBV11-2	-	TRBJ1-2	TGTGCCAGCAGCTTAGGGCTGGGTGTAAACCGGGTTGCTAACTATGGCTACACCTTC	CASSLGLGVNRVANYGYTF
many	TRBV3-1	TRBD2	TRBJ2-1	TGTGCCAGCAGCCAACAGCGGGGCTACAATGAGCAGTTCTTC	CASSQQRGYNEQFF
-	TRBV7-9	TRBD1	TRBJ1-1	TGTGCCAGCAGCCGGACGGGCAGGGGGCTCTTGAACGAGATGAACACTGAAGCTTTCTTT	CASSRTGRGLLNEMNTEAFF
many	TRBV5-1	TRBD2	TRBJ2-3	TGCGCCAGCAGCTTTTCGGGGACTAGCGGACTTAGGGATACGCAGTATTTT	CASSFSGTSGLRDTQYF
-	TRBV6-2/TRBV6-3	-	TRBJ2-5	TGTGCCAGCAGACTCAGACAGGAACAAGAGACCCAGTACTTC	CASRLRQEQETQYF
-	TRBV11-2	-	TRBJ1-2	TGTGCCAGCCGGAGACCATACAGGTCTAACTATGGCTACACCTTC	CASRRPYRSNYGYTF
few	TRBV29-1	-	TRBJ2-1	TGCAGCGTCCGGAGTTACAATGAGCAGTTCTTC	CSVRSYNEQFF
few	TRBV20-1	-	TRBJ2-5	TGCAGTGCTAGTTCTAGCCAAGAGACCCAGTACTTC	CSASSSQETQYF
few	TRBV9	-	TRBJ1-4	TGTGCCAGCAGCGTGGGGGGGCCCCTCACTAATGAAAAACTGTTTTTT	CASSVGGPLTNEKLFF
few	TRBV30	TRBD1	TRBJ2-1	TGTGCCGGAAAGACCGGGACAGCCCAGAATGAGCAGTTCTTC	CAGKTGTAQNEQFF
-	TRBV7-3	-	TRBJ2-2	TGTGCCAGCAGCTTTGACAACCCTCTTATGACCACCGGGGAGCTGTTTTTT	CASSFDNPLMTTGELFF
few	TRBV20-1	-	TRBJ2-7	TGCAGTGTTTTTGAAGGCCACGAGCAGTACTTC	CSVFEGHEQYF
few	TRBV3-1	-	TRBJ2-3	TGTGCCAGCAGCCAAGTGGGGATCACAGATACGCAGTATTTT	CASSQVGITDTQYF
-	TRBV6-5	-	TRBJ2-2	TGTGCCAGCAGTTACTTCTCGATACAGGGCACCGGGGAGCTGTTTTTT	CASSYFSIQGTGELFF
few	TRBV20-1	-	TRBJ2-3	TGCAGTGCCCCTAAGGGAGGCGGAGATACGCAGTATTTT	CSAPKGGGDTQYF
few	TRBV20-1	-	TRBJ1-5	TGCAGTGCCCGTGGACAGTGGTATCAGCCCCAGCATTTT	CSARGQWYQPQHF
-	TRBV12-3/TRBV12-4	-	TRBJ2-2	TGTGCCAGCAATCCGGGAGATTCGAACACCGGGGAGCTGTTTTTT	CASNPGDSNTGELFF
-	TRBV4-3	-	TRBJ2-1	TGCGCCAGCAGCCCCAGGCCAAGAAATGAGCAGTTCTTC	CASSPRPRNEQFF
-	TRBV6-4	TRBD1	TRBJ2-1	TGTGCCAGCAGAGCAGACAGGGGGCCGGGCAATGAGCAGTTCTTC	CASRADRGPGNEQFF
many	TRBV10-3	-	TRBJ2-3	TGTGCCACCGAGGGGGTGACCGACACAGATACGCAGTATTTT	CATEGVTDTDTQYF
-	TRBV5-1	-	TRBJ2-5	TGCGCCAGCAGCCTACAGGGCGCATTGGGAGAGACCCAGTACTTC	CASSLQGALGETQYF
few	TRBV9	-	TRBJ2-4	TGTGCCAGCAGCGTAGATCCAGGTGTGGGGAAAAACATTCAGTACTTC	CASSVDPGVGKNIQYF
-	TRBV10-3	TRBD2	TRBJ2-3	TGTGCCATCAACGGCGGGGGGGACACAGATACGCAGTATTTT	CAINGGGDTDTQYF
-	TRBV10-3	-	TRBJ2-5	TGTGCCATCAGTGACAAGGCCGTCCAAGAGACCCAGTACTTC	CAISDKAVQETQYF
few	TRBV5-1	-	TRBJ2-2	TGCGCCAGCAGCTTGAGGGGGAGGGAGCTGTTTTTT	CASSLRGRELFF
many	TRBV7-9	TRBD2	TRBJ2-3	TGTGCCAGCAGCTTACCCCGGGCTAGCGGGGACACAGATACGCAGTATTTT	CASSLPRASGDTDTQYF
few	TRBV4-2	-	TRBJ1-1	TGTGCCAGCAGCCAAGCTTCGCGGGACGGGAACACTGAAGCTTTCTTT	CASSQASRDGNTEAFF
many	TRBV5-1	TRBD2	TRBJ2-1	TGCGCCAGCAGCTTGACCGGGACTAGCGGCTACAATGAGCAGTTCTTC	CASSLTGTSGYNEQFF
many	TRBV5-1	-	TRBJ2-2	TGCGCCAGCAGCGCCCAGGGAGCCGGGGAGCTGTTTTTT	CASSAQGAGELFF
many	TRBV6-1	-	TRBJ1-4	TGTGCCAGCAGTGAAGGGGGCACTAATGAAAAACTGTTTTTT	CASSEGGTNEKLFF
few	TRBV5-6	-	TRBJ1-2	TGTGCCAGCAGCTCCATCTACAGGGCTAACTATGGCTACACCTTC	CASSSIYRANYGYTF
few	TRBV24-1	-	TRBJ2-5	TGTGCCACCAGTGATGGAAGTAGGGGGACCCAGTACTTC	CATSDGSRGTQYF
-	TRBV28	-	TRBJ2-6	TGTGCCAGCAGTCCCCCCGCTGGGGCCAACGTCCTGACTTTC	CASSPPAGANVLTF
-	TRBV6-5	TRBD2	TRBJ2-1	TGTGCCAGCAGTCTCACTAGCGGGGTTTACAATGAGCAGTTCTTC	CASSLTSGVYNEQFF
-	TRBV4-3	-	TRBJ2-1	TGCGCCAGCAGCCAAGAGCGGCTTGGGGCCTACAATGAGCAGTTCTTC	CASSQERLGAYNEQFF